These 10 T cell receptor beta chains originate from one sample sequenced in a study of T cells in Graves' hyperthyroidism and ophthalmopathy (dated by TCRdb to the late 2010s). Library generation was performed with multiplex PCR. The sequencer listed for this sample is Illumina HiSeq 2000. The TCR beta CDR3 regions were amplified from the RNA transcripts. The TCR CDR3 was subjected to a first round of RT-PCR using the HTBI primer set and the Qiagen OneStep RT-PCR kit. The public reads were run again by TCRdb, first through fastp at Q25 and then through MiXCR, and only productive beta chains were kept. Each record represents a unique CDR3 protein, reported with the most common genes and DNA among its rows. The sample records more than 600,000 distinct CDR3 sequences, approximately 16% of which are singletons. About 8.4% of the sample rests with the top ten. Sample: blood. Receptor source: a man between 18 and 29 years old with Graves' hyperthyroidism.

This clonotype was seen a handful of times. The rearrangement joins TRBV20-1 to TRBJ2-1, with a possible D match to TRBD2 (5 bases). There are 14 residues in the CDR3. Germline V CDR1 and CDR2: DFQATT, SNEGSKA (reference sequence). V lost 2 bases to trimming and J lost 1 base, with 9 bases between them. The CDR3 spells CSARYWRSYNEQFF. CDR3 in DNA: TGCAGTGCTAGATATTGGAGGTCCTACAATGAGCAGTTCTTC.

A few counts support this clonotype. The chain recombines TRBV28 with TRBJ2-1, with TRBD2 matching over 9 bases. The CDR3 length is 16 residues. CDR1 and CDR2 from the germline V gene are MDHEN and SYDVKM. V lost 4 bases and J lost 3; bases outside the gene matches: 7. CDR3 bases: TGTGCCAGCAGTTCCCCCCTAGCGGGGCACTACAATGAGCAGTTCTTC. Protein: CASSSPLAGHYNEQFF.

The chain joins TRBV7-2 to TRBJ2-5, with D perhaps matching TRBD1 (5 bases). The CDR3 totals 16 residues. Germline CDR1 SGHTA, CDR2 FQGNSA. Trimming took off 4 bases at V and 3 bases at J, with 18 bases between the two ends. The chain's CDR3 is CASSSLPRGREETQYF. CDR3 DNA: TGTGCCAGCAGCTCCCTCCCTAGGGGCCGTGAAGAGACCCAGTACTTC.

This clonotype was seen repeatedly, ten times or more. One end of the junction fails to match germline, which may point to a read error. This rearrangement joins TRBV12-3 or TRBV12-4 to TRBJ2-5; D might be TRBD1 (6 bases). The CDR3 spans 15 residues. Here the CDR3 reads CASSLFGQLQDTQYF. CDR3 nucleotide sequence: TGTGCCAGCAGTTTATTCGGACAGCTGCAAGACACCCAGTACTTC.

This chain joins TRBV6-1 and TRBJ2-3; D may be TRBD1 (5 bases). Looked up from germline, CDR1 is MNHNS and CDR2 is SASEGT. The CDR3 runs to 14 residues. The V gene lost 6 bases and the J gene lost 3 bases, with 13 bases spanning the gap. As DNA, the CDR3 is TGTGCCAGCAGCCCCGTGGCAGGGACAGATACGCAGTATTTT. Translating gives CASSPVAGTDTQYF.

This chain connects TRBV19 to TRBJ2-7; 8 bases match TRBD1. Germline V gives CDR1 LNHDA, CDR2 SQIVND (reference sequence). The CDR3 has 15 amino acids. J gave up 0 bases and V 6 bases, and 7 bases lay outside the gene matches. The CDR3 bases are TGTGCCAGTAGGTCAGGGACAGGATCCTCCTACGAGCAGTACTTC. It specifies CASRSGTGSSYEQYF. The complete variable domain, with remaining parts taken from reference TRBV19 and TRBJ2-7, reads DGGITQSPKYLFRKEGQNVTLSCEQNLNHDAMYWYRQDPGQGLRLIYYSQIVNDFQKGDIAEGYSVSREKKESFPLTVTSAQKNPTAFYLCASRSGTGSSYEQYFGPGTRLTVT.

The rearrangement links TRBV4-1 to TRBJ2-1; TRBD1 matches 7 bases. The CDR3 spans 16 residues. V dropped 4 bases and J dropped 3; count of bases not matched to a gene: 9. In germline, CDR1 is MGHRA, CDR2 YSYEKL. Here the CDR3 reads CASSPRVTGDYNEQFF. Written as DNA, the CDR3 is TGCGCCAGCAGCCCGCGGGTCACAGGGGACTACAATGAGCAGTTCTTC.

This chain connects TRBV7-2 to TRBJ1-4; D not resolved. The CDR3 contains 12 residues. Germline-derived CDR1 and CDR2 are SGHTA and FQGNSA. Trimming pared 6 bases from V and 5 bases from J, leaving 7 bases between. CDR3 nucleotide sequence: TGTGCCAGCAGTTCGGGGAATGAAAAACTGTTTTTT. Translated: CASSSGNEKLFF.

The table lists this clonotype with many counts. CDR3 DNA: TGTGCCAGCAGCTTGACTAGCCCCGAGCAGTACTTC. This gives the protein CASSLTSPEQYF. The chain couples TRBV7-2 to TRBJ2-7, with 7 bases fitting TRBD2. The CDR3 spans 12 residues. Germline V CDR1 and CDR2: SGHTA, FQGNSA. Unmatched junction bases numbered 2, after V lost 3 bases and J lost 6 bases.

The gene calls are TRBV19 and TRBJ1-5; 9 bases fit TRBD1. Unmatched junction bases numbered 12, after V lost 3 bases and J lost 0 bases. The length of the CDR3 is 19 residues. Germline CDR1 and CDR2: LNHDA and SQIVND (reference sequence). The CDR3 reads CASSMAGQGPWFSNQPQHF. The CDR3 nucleotides read TGTGCCAGTAGTATGGCGGGACAGGGCCCCTGGTTTAGCAATCAGCCCCAGCATTTT.